The sequence of this T cell receptor beta chain was determined in a study of Graves' ophthalmopathy and Graves' hyperthyroidism. PBMCs originated in about 10 ml of fresh peripheral blood. A word on this clonotype: Its antigen is not known.

Regarding the study as a whole: Among expanded thyroid clonotypes above 0.001 frequency, most also occurred in blood. A 13-signature model separated ophthalmopathy from stable hyperthyroidism, reaching 85% to 90% sensitivity and less than 83% specificity cross-validated.

RNA transcripts provided the template for amplifying TCR beta CDR3 regions. Scientists carried out first-round RT-PCR using HTBI primers and then a second-round multiplex PCR. Via MiXCR, TCRdb re-called the multiplex PCR reads, giving one row per CDR3 protein. The sample lists about 380,000 distinct CDR3 sequences; roughly 14% were seen once. The trim removed 4 bases at V and 6 bases at J, leaving 9 bases unmatched. This CDR3 comprises 16 residues. Input material: peripheral blood. The sequence was obtained from a young woman with stable Graves' hyperthyroidism. The chain recombines TRBV12-3 or TRBV12-4 with TRBJ1-1, with TRBD1 matching 12 bases. The chain's CDR3 is CASSSYIGTGGSEAFF. The CDR3 DNA is TGTGCCAGCAGTTCTTATATAGGGACAGGGGGCTCTGAAGCTTTCTTT.